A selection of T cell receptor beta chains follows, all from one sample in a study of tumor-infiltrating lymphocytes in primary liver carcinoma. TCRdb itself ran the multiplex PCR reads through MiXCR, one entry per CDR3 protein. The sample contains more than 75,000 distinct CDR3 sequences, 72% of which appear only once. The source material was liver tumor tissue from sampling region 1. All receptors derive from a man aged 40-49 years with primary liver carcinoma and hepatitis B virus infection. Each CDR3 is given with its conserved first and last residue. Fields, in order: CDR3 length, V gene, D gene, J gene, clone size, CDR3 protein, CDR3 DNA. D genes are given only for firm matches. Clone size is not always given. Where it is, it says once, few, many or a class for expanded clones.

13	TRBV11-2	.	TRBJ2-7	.	CASSLEMCAEQYF	TGTGCCAGCAGCTTAGAAATGTGCGCCGAGCAGTATTTC
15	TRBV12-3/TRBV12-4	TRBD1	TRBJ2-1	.	CASSYSRGNYNEQLF	TGTGCCAGCAGTTATAGCAGGGGGAACTACAATGAGCAGCTCTTC
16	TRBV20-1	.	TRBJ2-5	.	CSARDGGGGPVETQYF	TGCAGTGCTAGAGATGGAGGGGGAGGGCCCGTAGAGACCCAGTACTTC
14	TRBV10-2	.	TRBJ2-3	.	CASSALTGTDTQYF	TGCGCCAGTTCAGCCTTAACAGGCACAGATACGCAATATTTT
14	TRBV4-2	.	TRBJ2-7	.	CAISQTGDLTLFSF	TGTGCCATCAGCCAAACGGGGGACTTGACCCTGTTTTCCTTC
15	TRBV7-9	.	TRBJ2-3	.	CASSQGQVTTDTQYF	TGTGCCAGCAGCCAGGGCCAGGTGACCACAGATACGCAGTATTTT
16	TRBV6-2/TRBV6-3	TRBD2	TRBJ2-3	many	CASSWGGTTNTDTQYF	TGTGCCAGCAGTTGGGGGGGGACTACGAACACAGATACGCAGTATTTT
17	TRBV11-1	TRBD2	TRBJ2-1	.	CGSSLGLAGEVGNEQAF	TGTGGCAGCAGCCTGGGACTAGCGGGAGAAGTTGGCAATGAGCAGGCCTTC
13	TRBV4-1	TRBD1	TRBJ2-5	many	CASSPGTEETQYF	TGCGCCAGCAGCCCCGGGACAGAAGAGACCCAGTACTTC
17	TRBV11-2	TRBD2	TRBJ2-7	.	CIRSQGLAGSPFYEQYF	TGTATCAGAAGCCAGGGACTAGCGGGTTCCCCTTTCTACGAGCAGTACTTC
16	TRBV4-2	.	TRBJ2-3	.	CANSQEVGVSADTQYF	TGTGCCAACAGCCAAGAAGTGGGAGTAAGTGCAGATACGCAGTATTTT
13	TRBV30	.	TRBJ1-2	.	CAWSLESNYGYTF	TGTGCTTGGAGTCTTGAATCTAACTATGGCTACACCTTC
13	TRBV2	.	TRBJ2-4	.	CVSWSVAKNIQYF	TGTGTCAGCTGGAGCGTAGCCAAAAACATTCAGTACTTC
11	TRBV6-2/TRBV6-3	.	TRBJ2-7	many	CASSRGLEQYF	TGTGCCAGCAGTCGGGGTCTCGAGCAGTACTTC
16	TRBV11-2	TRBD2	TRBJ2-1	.	CASSRLAGGTCNEQFF	TGTGCCAGCAGCCGACTAGCGGGAGGTACCTGCAATGAGCAATTCTTC
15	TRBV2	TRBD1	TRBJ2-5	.	CASSADLDRGEAQYF	TGTGCCAGCAGTGCGGACCTGGACAGGGGAGAGGCCCAGTACTTC
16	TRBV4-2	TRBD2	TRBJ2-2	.	CASSPTSGMSTGELFF	TGTGCCAGCAGCCCGACTAGCGGGATGAGTACCGGGGAGCTGTTTTTT
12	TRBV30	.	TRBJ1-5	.	CACKTNIQPQHF	TGTGCCTGCAAGACAAACATTCAGCCCCAGCATTTT
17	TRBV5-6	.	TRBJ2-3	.	CASSSKWWDFNTDTQYF	TGTGCCAGCAGTTCGAAATGGTGGGACTTCAATACAGATACGCAGTATTTT
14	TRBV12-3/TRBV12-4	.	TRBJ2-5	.	CASRGGEFQETQYF	TGTGCCAGCAGGGGGGGTGAATTTCAAGAGACCCAATACTTC
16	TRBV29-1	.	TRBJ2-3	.	CSVSPLSAESTNTQYF	TGCAGCGTCAGCCCGCTATCGGCTGAATCCACAAATACGCAGTATTTT
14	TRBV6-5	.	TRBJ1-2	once	CASCYSSSGNGYAF	TGTGCCAGCTGTTACTCGAGCTCCGGGAATGGCTACGCCTTC
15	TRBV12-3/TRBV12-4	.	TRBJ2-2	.	CASSRGGTDTGELFF	TGTGCCAGCAGCCGAGGCGGGACTGACACCGGTGAGCTGTTTTTT
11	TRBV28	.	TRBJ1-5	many	CATHRSQPQHF	TGTGCCACCCATCGAAGTCAGCCCCAGCATTTT
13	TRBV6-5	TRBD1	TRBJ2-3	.	CTSRKTGGATQYF	TGTACCAGCAGGAAAACAGGGGGCGCGACACAGTATTTT
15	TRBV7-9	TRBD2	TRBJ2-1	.	CASSWTSRSLDGQFF	TGTGCCAGCAGCTGGACTAGCAGGAGTTTAGATGGGCAGTTCTTC
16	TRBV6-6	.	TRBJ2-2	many	CASSYTTDRNTGELFF	TGTGCCAGCAGTTACACAACAGATAGAAACACCGGGGAGCTGTTTTTT
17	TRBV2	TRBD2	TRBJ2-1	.	CVSSAPGTSGTYNEQFF	TGTGTCAGCAGCGCCCCCGGGACTAGCGGAACCTACAATGAGCAGTTCTTC
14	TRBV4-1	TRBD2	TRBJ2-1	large	CASSQAGGYNEQFF	TGCGCCAGCAGCCAGGCGGGAGGGTACAATGAGCAGTTCTTC
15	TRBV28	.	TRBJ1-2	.	CASYSRGFLDYGYTF	TGTGCCTCCTACTCGAGGGGGTTCCTCGACTATGGCTACACCTTC
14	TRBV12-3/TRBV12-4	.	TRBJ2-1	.	CASTTVQWGNERFF	TGTGCCAGTACTACAGTTCAGTGGGGCAATGAGCGGTTCTTC
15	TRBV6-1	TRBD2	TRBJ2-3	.	CACSELAGEIDTQYF	TGTGCCTGCAGTGAACTAGCGGGAGAGATAGATACGCAGTATTTT
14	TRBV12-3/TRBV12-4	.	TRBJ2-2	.	CTSSRNLSTGELFF	TGTACCAGCAGTCGCAACTTGAGCACCGGGGAGCTGTTTTTT
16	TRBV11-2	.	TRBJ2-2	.	CASSLVALTGTGKLFF	TGTGCCAGCAGCTTAGTGGCGCTAACGGGAACCGGGAAGCTGTTCTTT
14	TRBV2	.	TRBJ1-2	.	CDSRKGTNNYGYTF	TGTGACAGCAGGAAAGGGACGAATAACTATGGCTACACCTTC
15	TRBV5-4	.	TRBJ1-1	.	CARSLEGRMNTEAFF	TGTGCCAGGAGCTTGGAAGGGCGTATGAACACTGAAGCTTTCTTT
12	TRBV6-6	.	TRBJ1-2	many	CASSPPSYGYTF	TGTGCCAGCAGTCCTCCGTCCTATGGCTACACCTTC
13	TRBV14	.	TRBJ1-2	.	CASSQDRDYGYTF	TGTGCCAGCAGCCAAGACAGGGACTATGGCTACACCTTC
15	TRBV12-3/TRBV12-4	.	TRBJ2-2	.	CASSYRNANTGKLFF	TGTGCCAGCAGTTACAGGAATGCGAACACAGGGAAGCTGTTTTTT
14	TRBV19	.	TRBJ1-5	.	CASSYIGANQPQHF	TGTGCCAGTAGCTATATCGGGGCAAATCAGCCCCAGCATTTT
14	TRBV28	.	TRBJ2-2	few	CASLTSRSTGELFF	TGTGCCAGCCTGACAAGCAGGAGCACCGGGGAGCTGTTTTTT
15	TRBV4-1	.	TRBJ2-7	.	CASSLGSLTPYEQYF	TGCGCCAGCAGCCTCGGCTCTTTGACCCCCTACGAACAGTACTTC
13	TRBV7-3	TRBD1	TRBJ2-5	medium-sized	CASSRDRQETQYF	TGTGCCAGCAGCCGGGACAGGCAAGAGACCCAGTACTTC
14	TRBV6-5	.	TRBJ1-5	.	CASSFSGREQPQHF	TGTGCTAGCAGTTTTTCAGGGAGGGAGCAGCCCCAGCATTTT
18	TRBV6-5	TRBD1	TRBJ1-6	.	CASSYLRLQGPNNSPPHF	TGTGCTAGCAGTTACTTAAGATTACAGGGGCCAAATAATTCACCCCCCCACTTT
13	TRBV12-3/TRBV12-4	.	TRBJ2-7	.	CTSRLRESYEQYF	TGTACCAGCAGGTTAAGGGAATCCTACGAGCAGTACTTC
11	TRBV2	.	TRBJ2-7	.	CASSGGIEQYF	TGTGCCAGCAGTGGGGGTATCGAGCAGTACTTC
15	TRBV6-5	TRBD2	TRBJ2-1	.	CASSVLAGSYNERFF	TGTGCCAGCAGTGTACTAGCGGGATCCTATAATGAGCGGTTCTTC
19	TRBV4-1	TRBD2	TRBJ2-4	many	CASSQKGLAGGLDKNIQYF	TGCGCCAGCAGCCAAAAAGGACTAGCGGGAGGGCTGGACAAAAACATTCAGTACTTC
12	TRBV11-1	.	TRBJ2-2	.	CTSISNTGELFF	TGTACCAGCATCTCGAACACCGGGGAGCTGTTTTTT